The 5 T cell receptor beta chains in this list originate from one sample, sequenced in a study of quantifying T cell responses using KT2 cells. Study in general: cDNA was made from DNase-treated RNA using alpha and beta constant primers.

A single-stranded UMI oligo with SP2 sequence was ligated to cDNA 3' ends. An equimolar mix of RC1.1 and RC1.2 primed the beta chain across TRBC1 and TRBC2. Each CDR3 protein is one row after TCRdb ran MiXCR on the UMI-ligation and nested PCR reads. In the table there are approximately 60,000 distinct CDR3 sequences, 9% to 15% of which are singletons. Sequencing used PBMCs spiked with cells of the T cell clone KT2. These receptors all come from a human donor.

In its sample, this clonotype was seen a few times. This chain joins TRBV5-1 and TRBJ1-4; no reliable D call. This CDR3 is built from 14 residues. Per germline, CDR1 SGHRS and CDR2 YFSETQ. Trimming pared 4 bases from V and 3 bases from J, leaving 10 bases between. CDR3 nucleotide sequence: TGCGCCAGCAGCCCGGGAGTCCCTAATGAAAAACTGTTTTTT. Protein product: CASSPGVPNEKLFF. Filled out from reference TRBV5-1 and TRBJ1-4, the complete variable domain reads KAGVTQTPRYLIKTRGQQVTLSCSPISGHRSVSWYQQTPGQGLQFLFEYFSETQRNKGNFPGRFSGRQFSNSRSEMNVSTLELGDSALYLCASSPGVPNEKLFFGSGTQLSVL.

The V gene is TRBV13, the J gene TRBJ2-7; no clear D gene. The CDR3 runs to 14 residues. Germline V gives CDR1 PRHDT, CDR2 FYEKMQ (reference sequence). Trimming removed 2 bases at V and 0 bases at J, with 8 bases between. CDR3 DNA sequence: TGTGCCAGCAGCTTATCTGCCTTCTCCTACGAGCAGTACTTC. It codes for CASSLSAFSYEQYF.

This clonotype was seen a handful of times. The chain joins TRBV20-1 to TRBJ2-5; possible D gene TRBD2, 7 bases. This CDR3 has 14 amino acids. Germline loops: CDR1 DFQATT, CDR2 SNEGSKA (reference sequence). Trimming took 0 bases from V and 9 from J, leaving 17 bases between them. CDR3 sequence reads: CSARERGGPVAQYF. The CDR3 DNA follows: TGCAGTGCTAGAGAAAGGGGGGGCCCAGTGGCCCAGTACTTC.

The V and J genes are TRBV27 and TRBJ2-3; D is uncertain. V lost 4 bases, J lost 0 bases, and 8 bases lay in between. The CDR3 is 14 residues long. Germline-derived CDR1 and CDR2 are MNHEY and SMNVEV (reference sequence). The CDR3 loop is CASSWAASTDTQYF. CDR3 sequence (DNA): TGTGCCAGCAGTTGGGCAGCTAGCACAGATACGCAGTATTTT.

The chain combines TRBV11-2 with TRBJ1-4, with D tentatively TRBD1 (5 bases). The V end was cut by 0 bases, the J end by 7 bases, with 15 bases between. CDR1 is SGHAT, CDR2 FQNNGV, per germline. CDR3 length: 16 amino acids. CDR3 nucleotides: TGTGCCAGCAGCTTAGATCGGACATGCTCGGTTGAAAAACTGTTTTTT. Translation gives CASSLDRTCSVEKLFF.